The 19 T cell receptor beta chains presented below share a single source sample, sequenced in a study of blood T cell repertoires in COVID-19 (dated by TCRdb to 2019 to 2021). The library was built by means of the immunoSEQ multiplex PCR assay. Imported from immuneACCESS, the table was reduced by TCRdb to in-frame sequences with V and J called. These copies leave out some clones; in studies compared against another copy, an unresolved V gene accounts for under half, and the cause of the remainder is not known. Counted in this sample were under 25,000 clones; about 85% of them appeared once. About 7.9% of the sample is in the top ten clones. The specimen sequenced was peripheral blood. The receptors here all came from a human donor with active COVID-19. The donor label of this sample is uncertain.

The chain employs TRBV7-3 and TRBJ2-7; possibly TRBD2 for D (5 bases). V lost 3 bases and J 3 bases, leaving 9 bases between the germline ends. The CDR3 loop spans 13 amino acids. Per the germline V gene, CDR1 is SGHTA and CDR2 is FQGTGA. This CDR3 reads CASSLWENYEQYF. Written as DNA, the CDR3 is TGTGCCAGCAGCTTGTGGGAGAACTACGAGCAGTACTTC.

The chain couples TRBV11-2 to TRBJ2-2; 10 nucleotides match TRBD2. Germline-derived CDR1 and CDR2 are SGHAT and FQNNGV. This CDR3 spans 16 amino acids. V lost 5 bases, J lost 4 bases, and 7 bases stayed unmatched. The CDR3 nucleotides read TGTGCCAGCAGCCCCGGGACTAGCGACCCCACCGGGGAGCTGTTTTTT. Protein sequence: CASSPGTSDPTGELFF. Based on the CDR3 plus reference TRBV11-2 and TRBJ2-2, the full variable domain is EAGVAQSPRYKIIEKRQSVAFWCNPISGHATLYWYQQILGQGPKLLIQFQNNGVVDDSQLPKDRFSAERLKGVDSTLKIQPAKLEDSAVYLCASSPGTSDPTGELFFGEGSRLTVL.

CDR3 sequence: CASSLSGAGQQPQHF. CDR3 coding DNA: TGTGCCAGCAGTTTGTCAGGAGCTGGACAGCAGCCCCAGCATTTT. The J gene is TRBJ1-5, the V gene TRBV28, with D possibly TRBD1 on 6 matching bases. The ends were cut back, 3 bases at V and 7 bases at J, with 16 bases in the middle. The CDR3 loop spans 15 amino acids. Per the germline V gene, CDR1 is MDHEN and CDR2 is SYDVKM.

V is TRBV27 and J is TRBJ1-2; 8 bases align to TRBD1. The V gene's germline CDR1 is MNHEY and CDR2 SMNVEV (reference sequence). The CDR3 consists of 13 residues. The V segment lost 9 bases and the J segment 8 bases; nucleotides outside the gene matches: 11. The CDR3 nucleotides read TGTGCCAGTTCCCAACAGGGGGTTCCCGGCTACACCTTC. This codes for CASSQQGVPGYTF.

The chain carries TRBV27 and TRBJ1-5, with D possibly TRBD1 on 6 matching bases. The length of the CDR3 is 14 residues. Germline V gene lookup returns CDR1 MNHEY and CDR2 SMNVEV (reference sequence). Trimming took off 5 bases at V and 3 bases at J, with 11 bases between the two ends. Here the CDR3 reads CASSPTGPNQPQHF. As DNA, the CDR3 is TGTGCCAGCAGTCCGACAGGCCCCAATCAGCCCCAGCATTTT.

CDR3 region: CASSSTSGSSGGYTF. The CDR3 DNA follows: TGTGCCAGCAGCTCCACCTCCGGGAGCAGTGGTGGCTACACCTTC. The chain employs TRBV7-8 and TRBJ1-2; D not resolved. CDR1 is SGHVS and CDR2 is FQNEAQ in the germline V gene. V was shortened by 4 bases and J by 7 bases, with 19 bases between the two germline ends. CDR3 length: 15 residues.

The chain is built from TRBV3-1 (or the pseudogene TRBV3-2) and TRBJ2-7; TRBD1 might be the D (7 bases). The CDR3 consists of 14 residues. Germline CDR1 LGHDT, CDR2 YNNKEL (reference sequence). Trimming left V 4 bases short and J 9 bases short, with 19 bases between. The CDR3 here is CASSRTQGGRGQYF. Written as DNA, the CDR3 is TGTGCCAGCAGCCGAACTCAGGGGGGCCGTGGGCAGTACTTC.

The J gene is TRBJ2-7, the V gene TRBV19; D is perhaps TRBD1 (6 bases). The CDR3 extends over 15 amino acids. In germline, CDR1 is LNHDA, CDR2 SQIVND (reference sequence). Between the trimmed V and J ends, which lost 5 bases and 3 bases, there was a span of 17 bases. CDR3 bases: TGTGCCAGTAGTGTTTCTTGGACAGCTAACTACGAGCAGTACTTC. Residues: CASSVSWTANYEQYF.

V is TRBV3-1 (or the pseudogene TRBV3-2) and J is TRBJ1-4; D perhaps matches TRBD1 (6 bases). Per germline, CDR1 LGHDT and CDR2 YNNKEL (reference sequence). The CDR3 is 15 amino acids. Trimming removed 4 bases at V and 5 bases at J, with 14 bases between. The CDR3 reads CASSRQVNLNEKLFF. CDR3 coding DNA: TGTGCCAGCAGCCGACAGGTGAACCTGAATGAAAAACTGTTTTTT.

The chain has TRBV6-6 and TRBJ2-3; the match to TRBD2 covers 10 bases. Germline CDR1 and CDR2: MNHNY and SVGAGI (reference sequence). The CDR3 sequence is 15 residues long. The trim removed 7 bases at V and 5 bases at J, leaving 9 bases unmatched. The CDR3 sequence is CASTPSGSPVDTQYF. The CDR3 DNA is TGTGCCAGCACCCCTAGCGGGAGCCCTGTAGATACGCAGTATTTT.

The chain uses TRBV5-4 and TRBJ2-1; D is unclear. CDR1 SGHNT and CDR2 YYREEE come from the germline V gene (reference sequence). The CDR3 extends over 12 amino acids. The germline V and J ends were trimmed by 0 bases and 7 bases, with 5 bases remaining between them. The CDR3 coding sequence is TGTGCCAGCAGCTTGGGACTTAATGAGCAGTTCTTC. It specifies CASSLGLNEQFF.

The J gene is TRBJ1-2, the V gene TRBV9, with no clear D. V dropped 3 bases and J dropped 7 bases, with 13 bases sitting between them. The CDR3 loop spans 13 amino acids. Germline lookup yields CDR1 SGDLS and CDR2 YYNGEE. The CDR3 DNA sequence: TGTGCCAGCAGCGATGCGTCGCCCCGTGGCTACACCTTC. Translated, it gives CASSDASPRGYTF.

The chain is built from TRBV3-1 (or the pseudogene TRBV3-2) and TRBJ2-4; 7 bases map to TRBD2. After removal of 8 bases from V and 15 bases from J, the junction contained 31 bases not matched to a gene. This CDR3 spans 18 amino acids. Germline-derived CDR1 and CDR2 are LGHDT and YNNKEL (reference sequence). The CDR3 loop is CASGQDSTAERVAGARYF. In DNA form, the CDR3 reads TGTGCCAGCGGTCAAGATTCGACAGCGGAGCGCGTGGCGGGAGCCCGGTACTTC.

V and J are TRBV5-1 and TRBJ2-5, with TRBD2 matching over 7 bases. The CDR3 has 15 residues. The germline V gene encodes CDR1 SGHRS and CDR2 YFSETQ. Losses at the gene ends were 4 bases for V and 7 bases for J; bases not matched to a gene: 13. The CDR3 sequence: CASSGGPSGDGTQYF. The CDR3 bases are TGCGCCAGCAGCGGGGGACCTAGCGGAGACGGGACCCAGTACTTC.

This chain connects TRBV2 to TRBJ2-7; TRBD2 is a possible D gene (6 bases). CDR3 length: 15 amino acids. Germline CDR1 and CDR2: SNHLY and FYNNEI. V lost 7 bases and J 4 bases, leaving 20 bases between the germline ends. CDR3 residues: CASITLGSPPYEQYF. DNA for the CDR3: TGTGCCAGCATTACCCTCGGGAGCCCCCCTTACGAGCAGTACTTC.

V and J are TRBV11-2 and TRBJ1-1; D gene ambiguous. Germline lookup yields CDR1 SGHAT and CDR2 FQNNGV. V was trimmed by 4 bases and J by 1 base, leaving 7 bases between them. The CDR3 contains 13 residues. The CDR3 DNA reads as TGTGCCAGCAGCTGGGAGAGGAACACTGAAGCTTTCTTT. Amino acids: CASSWERNTEAFF.

V is TRBV5-6 and J is TRBJ2-3, with D maybe TRBD2 (6 bases). The CDR3 spans 16 residues. In germline, CDR1 is SGHDT, CDR2 YYEEEE. Trimming left V 1 base short and J 2 bases short, with 14 bases between. In DNA form, the CDR3 reads TGTGCCAGCAGCTTGTTTCAGCGGGCACTCACAGATACGCAGTATTTT. It specifies CASSLFQRALTDTQYF.

CDR3 bases: TGTGCCAGCAGCTTAGGCCCGGGGCTAGCGGGATTCTACGAGCAGTACTTC. Amino acid sequence: CASSLGPGLAGFYEQYF. The chain combines TRBV7-8 with TRBJ2-7; 9 bases are shared with TRBD2. Unmatched junction bases numbered 10, after V lost 1 base and J lost 3 bases. Per the germline V gene, CDR1 is SGHVS and CDR2 is FQNEAQ. This CDR3 has 17 residues.

V is TRBV28 and J is TRBJ2-5, with D perhaps TRBD2 (5 bases). The V end was cut by 1 base, the J end by 3 bases, with 9 bases between. This CDR3 is built from 14 residues. From germline, CDR1 is MDHEN and CDR2 SYDVKM. The CDR3 sequence is CASSLLGAKETQYF. The CDR3 DNA is TGTGCCAGCAGTTTATTGGGAGCCAAAGAGACCCAGTACTTC.